This entry lists 16 T cell receptor beta chains sequenced from one sample in a study of blood T cell repertoires in COVID-19. TCRdb's copy holds only in-frame clones and misses some; the assay was immunoSEQ multiplex PCR. The sample holds fewer than 200,000 clones, 65% to 90% seen once. The sample taken for sequencing was peripheral blood. The receptor source for this set is a human donor in a cohort sampled during active COVID-19.

The chain joins TRBV11-2 to TRBJ2-7; TRBD2 matches 9 bases. Germline CDR1 is SGHAT and CDR2 is FQNNGV. V gave up 3 bases and J gave up 2 bases; unmatched junction bases: 8. The CDR3 sequence is 16 residues long. Here the CDR3 DNA reads TGTGCCAGCAGCTTGGCGGGAGGGGGATCCCCCTACGAGCAGTACTTC. Residues: CASSLAGGGSPYEQYF.

The CDR3 DNA sequence: TGTGCCAGCAGTGACCGGGACAGGGGGGTTAGGGCCAACGTCCTGACTTTC. Its protein product is CASSDRDRGVRANVLTF. The genes are TRBV28 and TRBJ2-6; 11 positions match TRBD1. In germline, CDR1 is MDHEN, CDR2 SYDVKM. Trimming removed 5 bases from V and 5 bases from J; junction bases left unmatched: 8. The CDR3 spans 17 residues. The variable domain in full, completed from reference TRBV28 and TRBJ2-6, reads DVKVTQSSRYLVKRTGEKVFLECVQDMDHENMFWYRQDPGLGLRLIYFSYDVKMKEKGDIPEGYSVSREKKERFSLILESASTNQTSMYLCASSDRDRGVRANVLTFGAGSRLTVL.

This clone was picked up one time. The rearrangement uses TRBV15 and TRBJ1-5; D is ambiguous. Trimming pared 6 bases from V and 3 bases from J, leaving 15 bases between. CDR1 is LNHNV, CDR2 YYDKDF, per germline (reference sequence). The CDR3 spans 15 residues. In DNA, the CDR3 is TGTGCCACCAGGACCGCGAACAGCCCCAATCAGCCCCAGCATTTT. It yields the protein CATRTANSPNQPQHF.

The rearrangement joins TRBV7-3 to TRBJ2-2; 10 nucleotides align to TRBD1. Germline assignment: CDR1 SGHTA and CDR2 FQGTGA. CDR3 size: 14 residues. Trimming cost V 7 bases and J 7 bases; bases outside gene matches: 6. CDR3 sequence: CASKPGQGLGELFF. CDR3 DNA: TGTGCCAGCAAGCCGGGACAGGGGCTCGGGGAGCTGTTTTTT.

The CDR3 loop is CASSQAREFGELFF. CDR3 sequence (DNA): TGCGCCAGCAGCCAAGCGAGAGAGTTCGGGGAGCTGTTTTTT. The rearrangement joins TRBV4-3 to TRBJ2-2; D is uncertain. The germline V gene encodes CDR1 LGHNA and CDR2 YSLEER. There are 14 residues in the CDR3. V lost 1 base and J lost 7, with 10 bases in between.

The chain links TRBV29-1 to TRBJ2-1; TRBD2 aligns across 10 bases. CDR3 length: 15 amino acids. Germline V gene data show CDR1 as SQVTM and CDR2 as ANQGSEA. The J segment lost 0 bases and the V segment lost 6 bases, leaving 5 bases of the junction unmatched. The CDR3 DNA follows: TGCAGCGTAGCAGCGGGAGGGGGCTCCTACAATGAGCAGTTCTTC. Residues: CSVAAGGGSYNEQFF.

The chain couples TRBV10-3 to TRBJ1-2; weak D call: TRBD1 (6 bases). The CDR3 has 15 amino acids. Germline V gene lookup returns CDR1 ENHRY and CDR2 SYGVKD. V was pared by 0 bases and J by 4 bases, with 12 bases between. This CDR3 reads CAISESDGGAYGYTF. CDR3 DNA sequence: TGTGCCATCAGTGAGTCGGACGGGGGGGCCTATGGCTACACCTTC.

Comment on this clone: One end of the junction is discordant with germline, which a read error may explain. This chain links TRBV7-8 with TRBJ2-2; 7 bases are a match to TRBD1. The CDR3 length is 13 residues. Germline V gene data show CDR1 as SGHVS and CDR2 as FQNEAQ. DNA of the CDR3: TGTGCCGGCAGCAAACAGGGGATCGGGGAGCTGTTTTTT. As protein: CAGSKQGIGELFF.

This clone turned up a few times. The V call is TRBV4-1, the J call TRBJ1-2; 9 bases agree with TRBD1. The CDR3 is 16 residues long. CDR1 MGHRA and CDR2 YSYEKL come from the germline V gene. Trimming removed 4 bases from V and 0 bases from J; junction bases left unmatched: 6. The DNA for the CDR3 is TGCGCCAGCAGCCTACGACAGGGGGGAACTAACTATGGCTACACCTTC. Translating it yields CASSLRQGGTNYGYTF.

J is TRBJ1-1 and V is TRBV18; 8 bases match TRBD1. The CDR3 has 16 amino acids. V dropped 2 bases and J dropped 1; count of bases not matched to a gene: 6. Germline lookup yields CDR1 KGHSH and CDR2 LQKENI. CDR3: CASSPSTGVANTEAFF. The CDR3 nucleotides are TGTGCCAGCTCACCATCGACAGGGGTGGCGAACACTGAAGCTTTCTTT.

The chain links TRBV27 to TRBJ1-6; the match to TRBD1 covers 11 bases. Germline trimming cut 2 bases from V and 4 bases from J; bases unmatched to any gene: 1. Germline V gives CDR1 MNHEY, CDR2 SMNVEV (reference sequence). The CDR3 loop spans 16 amino acids. This CDR3 is CASSLGTGGYNSPLHF. The CDR3 DNA sequence: TGTGCCAGCAGTTTAGGGACAGGGGGGTATAATTCACCCCTCCACTTT.

The V and J genes are TRBV11-2 and TRBJ2-3; D may be TRBD2 (6 bases). The CDR3 runs to 14 residues. Trimming removed 1 base at V and 4 bases at J, with 9 bases between. Germline loops: CDR1 SGHAT, CDR2 FQNNGV. CDR3 sequence (DNA): TGTGCCAGCAGCTTAGTTGGCGGGGCAGATACGCAGTATTTT. Encoded protein: CASSLVGGADTQYF.

This clone was seen a few times. V and J are TRBV3-1 (or the pseudogene TRBV3-2) and TRBJ2-7; D is undetermined. V lost 0 bases and J lost 0, with 3 bases in between. The germline V gene has CDR1 LGHDT and CDR2 YNNKEL (reference sequence). This CDR3 spans 13 amino acids. The CDR3 DNA follows: TGTGCCAGCAGCCAAGACAGCTCCTACGAGCAGTACTTC. This codes for CASSQDSSYEQYF.

V usage is TRBV19 and J usage is TRBJ2-7, with TRBD1 matching over 9 bases. The CDR3 has 13 amino acids. With 3 bases clipped from V and 6 bases from J, the junction kept 3 bases outside the gene matches. CDR1 LNHDA and CDR2 SQIVND come from the germline V gene (reference sequence). The CDR3 protein is CASSMDRGPEQYF. The CDR3 DNA is TGTGCCAGTAGTATGGACAGGGGCCCCGAGCAGTACTTC.

DNA for the CDR3: TGTGCCAGCAGCTTAGTTGTCGCGGGAGGGCCTTATGAGCAGTTCTTC. Residues: CASSLVVAGGPYEQFF. The chain links TRBV7-6 to TRBJ2-1, with 9 bases identical to TRBD2. The germline CDR1 and CDR2 sequences are SGHVS and FNYEAQ. This CDR3 region has 16 residues. The V segment lost 1 base and the J segment 8 bases; nucleotides outside the gene matches: 9.

The rearrangement links TRBV2 to TRBJ2-7, with TRBD1 as a possible D gene (7 bases). CDR3 size: 13 residues. Germline lookup yields CDR1 SNHLY and CDR2 FYNNEI. V was pared by 8 bases and J by 0 bases, with 11 bases between. CDR3 loop: CASWGDSSYEQYF. Here the CDR3 DNA reads TGTGCCAGCTGGGGGGACAGCTCCTACGAGCAGTACTTC. Looking up the rest from reference TRBV2 and TRBJ2-7 gives the full variable domain: EPEVTQTPSHQVTQMGQEVILRCVPISNHLYFYWYRQILGQKVEFLVSFYNNEISEKSEIFDDQFSVERPDGSNFTLKIRSTKLEDSAMYFCASWGDSSYEQYFGPGTRLTVT.